The clone carrying this T cell receptor (beta chain) was seen more than once but under ten times. Its antigen is unknown. This sample stems from a study of CD8 T cells in ankylosing spondylitis. The study's findings and limits: Ankylosing spondylitis blood seemed to carry a telltale TCR beta motif made of several highly homologous variants.

Germline CDR1 reads SQVTM; CDR2 reads ANQGSEA. Losses at the gene ends were 4 bases for V and 6 bases for J; bases not matched to a gene: 5. The CDR3 is 12 amino acids. Generation of TCR beta libraries employed quantitative 5'-RACE incorporating molecular barcodes. TCRdb independently ran MiXCR on the 5' RACE reads; one entry per CDR3 protein. The sample records fewer than 250,000 distinct CDR3 sequences, over 30% being singletons. The V call is TRBV29-1, the J call TRBJ2-7; 8 nucleotides agree with TRBD2. This clonotype originated in a male donor with ankylosing spondylitis or in good health (not recorded which). Source material: blood, either unsorted or a sorted T cell fraction (not recorded which). The CDR3 DNA is TGCAGCGTTGTACTAGCGGATACCGAGCAGTACTTC. Its protein product is CSVVLADTEQYF.